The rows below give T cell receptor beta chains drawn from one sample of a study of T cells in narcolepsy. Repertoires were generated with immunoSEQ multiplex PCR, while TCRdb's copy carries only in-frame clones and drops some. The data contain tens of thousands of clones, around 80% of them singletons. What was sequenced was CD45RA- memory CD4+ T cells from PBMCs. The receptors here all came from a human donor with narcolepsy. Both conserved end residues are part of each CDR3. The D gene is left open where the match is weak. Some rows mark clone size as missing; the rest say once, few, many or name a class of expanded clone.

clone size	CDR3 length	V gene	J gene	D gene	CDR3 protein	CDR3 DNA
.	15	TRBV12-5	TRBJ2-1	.	CASGLVSGYPNEQFF	TGTGCTAGTGGTTTGGTATCGGGCTACCCCAATGAGCAGTTCTTC
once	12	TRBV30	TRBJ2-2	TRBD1	CAWGQGSGELFF	TGTGCCTGGGGACAGGGGTCCGGGGAGCTGTTTTTT
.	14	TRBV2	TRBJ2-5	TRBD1	CASSEGDREETQYF	TGTGCCAGCAGTGAGGGGGACAGGGAAGAGACCCAGTACTTC
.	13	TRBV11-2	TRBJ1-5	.	CASSSNGNQPQHF	TGTGCCAGCAGCTCCAATGGCAATCAGCCCCAGCATTTT
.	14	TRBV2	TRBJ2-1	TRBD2	CASKVAGMRNEQFF	TGTGCCAGCAAAGTAGCGGGAATGCGTAATGAGCAATTCTTC
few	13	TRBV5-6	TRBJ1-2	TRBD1	CASSLDRVGGYTF	TGTGCCAGCAGCTTAGACAGGGTTGGTGGCTACACCTTC
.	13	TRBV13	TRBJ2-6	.	CASSLLGANVLTF	TGTGCCAGCAGCCTTCTTGGGGCCAACGTCCTGACTTTC
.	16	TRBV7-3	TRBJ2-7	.	CASSREGPTLGYEQYF	TGTGCCAGCAGCCGAGAGGGGCCTACCCTAGGCTACGAGCAGTACTTC
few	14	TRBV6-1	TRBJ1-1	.	CASSVGRQVGEAFF	TGTGCCAGCAGTGTAGGGAGACAGGTGGGGGAAGCTTTCTTT
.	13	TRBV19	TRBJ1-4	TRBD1	CASNDRVSEKLFF	TGTGCCAGTAACGACAGGGTCAGTGAAAAACTGTTTTTT
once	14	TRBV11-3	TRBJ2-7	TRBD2	CASSPGGSRGEQYF	TGTGCCAGCAGCCCCGGGGGGTCACGGGGCGAGCAGTACTTC
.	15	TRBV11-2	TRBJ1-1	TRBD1	CASSAGDRTYTEAFF	TGTGCCAGCAGCGCTGGGGACAGGACCTACACTGAAGCTTTCTTT
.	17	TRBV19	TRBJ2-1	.	CASNKRQSGTIQNEQFF	TGTGCCAGCAACAAAAGACAGTCTGGGACGATTCAGAATGAGCAGTTCTTC
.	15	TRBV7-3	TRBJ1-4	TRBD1	CASSPGGGANEKLFF	TGTGCCAGCAGCCCAGGGGGTGGGGCTAATGAAAAACTGTTTTTT
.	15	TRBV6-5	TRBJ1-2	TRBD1	CASSYAGTGDYGYTF	TGTGCCAGCAGTTACGCCGGGACAGGAGACTATGGCTACACCTTC
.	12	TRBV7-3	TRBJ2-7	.	CASSPNTYEQYF	TGTGCCAGCAGCCCCAACACCTACGAGCAGTACTTC
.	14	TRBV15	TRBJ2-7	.	CATSRARATYEQYF	TGTGCCACCAGCAGGGCCAGGGCGACCTACGAGCAGTACTTC
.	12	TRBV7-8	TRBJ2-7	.	CASSAIPHEQYF	TGTGCCAGCAGCGCCATCCCTCACGAGCAGTACTTC
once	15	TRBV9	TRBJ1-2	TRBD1	CASSSGQGKGHGYTF	TGTGCCAGCAGCTCAGGACAGGGCAAGGGACATGGCTACACCTTC
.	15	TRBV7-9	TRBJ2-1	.	CASSLLASKPNEQFF	TGTGCCAGCAGCTTACTAGCGAGCAAACCCAATGAGCAGTTCTTC